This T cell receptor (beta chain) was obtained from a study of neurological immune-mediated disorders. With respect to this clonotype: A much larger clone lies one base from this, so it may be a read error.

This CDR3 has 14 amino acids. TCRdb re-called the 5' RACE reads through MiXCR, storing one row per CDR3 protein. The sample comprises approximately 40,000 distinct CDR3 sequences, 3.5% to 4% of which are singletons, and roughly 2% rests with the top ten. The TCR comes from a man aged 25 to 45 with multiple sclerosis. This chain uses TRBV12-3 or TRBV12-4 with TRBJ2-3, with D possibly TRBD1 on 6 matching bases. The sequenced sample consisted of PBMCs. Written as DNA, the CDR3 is TGTGCCTGCAGTTTGTCCCGGACAGACGATACGCAGTATTTT. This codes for CACSLSRTDDTQYF.